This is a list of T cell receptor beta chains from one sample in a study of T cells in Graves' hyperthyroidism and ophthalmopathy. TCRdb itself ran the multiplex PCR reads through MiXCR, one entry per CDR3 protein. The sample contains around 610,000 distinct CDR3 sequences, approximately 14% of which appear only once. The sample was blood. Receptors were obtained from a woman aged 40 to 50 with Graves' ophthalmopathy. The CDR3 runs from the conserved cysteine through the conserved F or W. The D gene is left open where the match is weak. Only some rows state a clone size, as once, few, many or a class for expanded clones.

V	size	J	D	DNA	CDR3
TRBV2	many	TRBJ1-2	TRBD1	TGTGCCATCAACGGGGGACAGAGCTATGGCTACACCTTC	CAINGGQSYGYTF
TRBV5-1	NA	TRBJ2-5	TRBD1	TGCGCCAACAGCCGCGGACAGGGGAGACAAGAGACCCAGTACTTC	CANSRGQGRQETQYF
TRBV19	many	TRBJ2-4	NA	TGTGCCAGTAGTATAGATGGCGTGAGGAACATTCAGTACTTC	CASSIDGVRNIQYF
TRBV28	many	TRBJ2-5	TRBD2	TGTGCCAGCAGTGTACCCGGGGGGGAGCCGACCCAGTACTTC	CASSVPGGEPTQYF
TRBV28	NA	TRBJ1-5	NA	TGTGCCAGCAGTTTTGGAGGGTTCGCTCCGCATTTT	CASSFGGFAPHF
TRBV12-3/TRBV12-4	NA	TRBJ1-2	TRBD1	TGTGCCAGCAGCTTTATACAGGGGAATGGCTACACCTTC	CASSFIQGNGYTF
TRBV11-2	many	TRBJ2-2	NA	TGTGCCAGCAGCTTTGACAACCGAAGAGCCGGGGAGCTGTTTTTT	CASSFDNRRAGELFF
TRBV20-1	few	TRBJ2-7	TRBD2	TGCAGTGCTAGAATGGGGTCTAGCGGGCCTTCGGTTGGCGAGCAGTACTTC	CSARMGSSGPSVGEQYF
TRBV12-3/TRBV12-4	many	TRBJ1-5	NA	TGTGCCAGCAGTTTTGGGAATCGCAATCAGCCCCAGCATTTT	CASSFGNRNQPQHF
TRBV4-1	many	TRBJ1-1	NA	TGCGCCAGCAGCCAAGATCAGAACAGGCTGGGAAACACTGAAGCTTTCTTT	CASSQDQNRLGNTEAFF